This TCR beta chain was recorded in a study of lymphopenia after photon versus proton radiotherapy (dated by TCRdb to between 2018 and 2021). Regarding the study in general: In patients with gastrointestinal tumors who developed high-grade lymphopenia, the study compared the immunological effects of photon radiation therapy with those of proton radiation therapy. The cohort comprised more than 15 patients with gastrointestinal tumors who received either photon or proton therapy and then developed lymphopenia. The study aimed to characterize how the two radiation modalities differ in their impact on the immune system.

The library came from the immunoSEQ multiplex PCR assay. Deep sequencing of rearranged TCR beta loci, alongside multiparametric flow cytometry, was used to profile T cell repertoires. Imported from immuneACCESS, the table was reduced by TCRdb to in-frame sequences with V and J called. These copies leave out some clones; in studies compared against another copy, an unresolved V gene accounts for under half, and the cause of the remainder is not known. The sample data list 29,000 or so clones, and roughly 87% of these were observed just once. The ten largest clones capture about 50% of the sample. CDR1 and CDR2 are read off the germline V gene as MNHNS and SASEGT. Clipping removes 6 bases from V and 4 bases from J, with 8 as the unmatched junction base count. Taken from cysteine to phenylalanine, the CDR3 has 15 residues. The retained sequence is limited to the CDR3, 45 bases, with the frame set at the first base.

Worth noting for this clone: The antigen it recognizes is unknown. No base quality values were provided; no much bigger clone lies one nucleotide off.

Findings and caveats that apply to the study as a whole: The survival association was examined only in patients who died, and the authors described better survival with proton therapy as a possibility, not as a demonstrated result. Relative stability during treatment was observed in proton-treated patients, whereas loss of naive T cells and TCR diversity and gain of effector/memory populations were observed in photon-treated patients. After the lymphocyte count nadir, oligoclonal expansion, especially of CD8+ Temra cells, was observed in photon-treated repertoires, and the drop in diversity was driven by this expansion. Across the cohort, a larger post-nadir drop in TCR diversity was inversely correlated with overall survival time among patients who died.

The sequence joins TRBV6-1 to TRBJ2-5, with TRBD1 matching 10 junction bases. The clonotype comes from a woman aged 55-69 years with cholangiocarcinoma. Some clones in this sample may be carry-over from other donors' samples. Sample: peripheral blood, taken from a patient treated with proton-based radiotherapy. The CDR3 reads CASSGTGVRRETQYF. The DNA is TGTGCCAGCAGCGGGACAGGGGTCAGACGAGAGACCCAGTACTTC.